This T cell receptor (beta chain) was identified during a study of control samples from healthy donors and cancer patients. The assay was immunoSEQ multiplex PCR, and TCRdb's table has in-frame clones only and misses some. The table has over 200,000 clones, roughly 87% seen once; the top ten hold 13%. The CDR3 runs 13 residues. V gave up 8 bases and J gave up 8 bases, with 15 bases separating them. Germline loops: CDR1 SGHTA, CDR2 FQGNSA. This clonotype was obtained from a woman aged 60-75 years with lung cancer. J is TRBJ1-4 and V is TRBV7-2, with D perhaps matching TRBD1 (5 bases). What was sequenced was PBMCs. The CDR3 here is CASGRLSGEKLFF. The CDR3 DNA reads TGTGCCAGCGGACGGTTATCAGGGGAAAAACTGTTTTTT.